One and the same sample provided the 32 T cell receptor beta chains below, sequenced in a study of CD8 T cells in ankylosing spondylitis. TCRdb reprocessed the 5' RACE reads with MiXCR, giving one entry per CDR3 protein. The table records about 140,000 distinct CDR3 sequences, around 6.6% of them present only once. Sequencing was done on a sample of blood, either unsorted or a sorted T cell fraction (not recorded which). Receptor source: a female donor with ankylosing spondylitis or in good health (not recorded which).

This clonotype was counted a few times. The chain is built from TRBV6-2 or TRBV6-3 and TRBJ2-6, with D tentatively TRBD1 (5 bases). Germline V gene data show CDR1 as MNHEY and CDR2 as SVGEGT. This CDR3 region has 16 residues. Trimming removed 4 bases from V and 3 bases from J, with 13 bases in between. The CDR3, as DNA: TGTGCCAGCAGTTTAGCCCCGACAGTTGGGGCCAACGTCCTGACTTTC. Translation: CASSLAPTVGANVLTF.

The CDR3 DNA follows: TGTGCCAGCACTGCGGGACTAGCCACAGATACGCAGTATTTT. Residues: CASTAGLATDTQYF. The chain recombines TRBV6-1 with TRBJ2-3; 9 bases align to TRBD2. The ends lost 7 bases at V and 2 bases at J; junction bases unmatched: 4. CDR1 and CDR2 from the germline V gene are MNHNS and SASEGT. This CDR3 contains 14 residues.

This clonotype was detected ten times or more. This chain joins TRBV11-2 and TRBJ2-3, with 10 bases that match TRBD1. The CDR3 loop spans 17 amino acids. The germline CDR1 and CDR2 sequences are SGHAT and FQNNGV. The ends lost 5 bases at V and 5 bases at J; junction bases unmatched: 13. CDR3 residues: CASSAGGTGAPQDTQYF. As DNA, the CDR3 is TGTGCCAGCAGCGCAGGGGGGACAGGGGCGCCCCAAGATACGCAGTATTTT.

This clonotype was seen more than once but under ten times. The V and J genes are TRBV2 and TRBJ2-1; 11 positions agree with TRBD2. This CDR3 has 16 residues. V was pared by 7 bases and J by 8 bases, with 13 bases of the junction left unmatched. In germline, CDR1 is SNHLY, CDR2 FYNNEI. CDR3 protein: CASIPLGTSGPHEQFF. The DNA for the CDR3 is TGTGCCAGCATCCCACTAGGGACTAGCGGACCCCATGAGCAGTTCTTC.

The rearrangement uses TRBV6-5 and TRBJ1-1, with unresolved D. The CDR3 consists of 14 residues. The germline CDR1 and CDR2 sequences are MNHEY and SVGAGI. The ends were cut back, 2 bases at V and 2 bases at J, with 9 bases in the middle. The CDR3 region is CASSYRQFNTEAFF. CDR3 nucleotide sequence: TGTGCCAGCAGTTACAGGCAGTTTAACACTGAAGCTTTCTTT.

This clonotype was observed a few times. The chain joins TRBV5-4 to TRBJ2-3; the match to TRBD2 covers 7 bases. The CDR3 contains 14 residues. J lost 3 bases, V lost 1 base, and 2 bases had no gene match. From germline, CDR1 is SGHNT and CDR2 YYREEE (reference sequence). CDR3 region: CASSLTSETDTQYF. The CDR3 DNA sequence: TGTGCCAGCAGCTTGACTAGCGAGACAGATACGCAGTATTTT.

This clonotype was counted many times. In DNA form, the CDR3 reads TGCAGTGCTAGAGAACTGAACCTCCCGGAGACCCAGTACTTC. Translating gives CSARELNLPETQYF. The rearrangement links TRBV20-1 to TRBJ2-5; D remains unclear. The CDR3 runs to 14 residues. Germline V gene data show CDR1 as DFQATT and CDR2 as SNEGSKA (reference sequence). Between the trimmed V and J ends, which lost 0 bases and 5 bases, there was a span of 13 bases.

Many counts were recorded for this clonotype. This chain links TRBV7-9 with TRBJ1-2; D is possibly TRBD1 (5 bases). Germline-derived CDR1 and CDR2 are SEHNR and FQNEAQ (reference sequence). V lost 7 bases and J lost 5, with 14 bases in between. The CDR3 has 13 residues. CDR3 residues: CASIQDTEYGYTF. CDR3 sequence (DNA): TGTGCCAGCATTCAGGACACGGAGTATGGCTACACCTTC.

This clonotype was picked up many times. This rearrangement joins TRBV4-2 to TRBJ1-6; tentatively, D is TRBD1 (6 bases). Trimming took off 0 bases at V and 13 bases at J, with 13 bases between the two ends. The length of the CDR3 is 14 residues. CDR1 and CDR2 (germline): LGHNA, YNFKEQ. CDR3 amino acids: CASSQDLQGRPLHF. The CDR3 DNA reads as TGTGCCAGCAGCCAAGATCTACAGGGTCGGCCCCTCCACTTT.

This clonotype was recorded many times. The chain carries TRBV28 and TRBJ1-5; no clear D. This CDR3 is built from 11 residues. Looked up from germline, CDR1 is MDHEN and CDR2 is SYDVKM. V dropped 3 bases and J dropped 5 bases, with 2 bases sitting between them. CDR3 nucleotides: TGTGCCAGCAGTTTCCATCAGCCCCAGCATTTT. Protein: CASSFHQPQHF.

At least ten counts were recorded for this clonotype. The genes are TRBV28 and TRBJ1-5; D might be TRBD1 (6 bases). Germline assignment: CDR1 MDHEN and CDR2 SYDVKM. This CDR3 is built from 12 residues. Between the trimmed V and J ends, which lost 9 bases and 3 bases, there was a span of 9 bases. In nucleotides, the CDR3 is TGTGCCAGTAACAGGGTCAATCAGCCCCAGCATTTT. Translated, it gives CASNRVNQPQHF.

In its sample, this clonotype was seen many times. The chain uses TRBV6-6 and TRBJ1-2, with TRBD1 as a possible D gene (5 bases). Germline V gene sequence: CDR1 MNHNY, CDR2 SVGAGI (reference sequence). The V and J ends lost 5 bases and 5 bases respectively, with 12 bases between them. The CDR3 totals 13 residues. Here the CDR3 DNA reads TGTGCCAGCAGTCTAGACAGAAAATATGGCTACACCTTC. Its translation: CASSLDRKYGYTF.

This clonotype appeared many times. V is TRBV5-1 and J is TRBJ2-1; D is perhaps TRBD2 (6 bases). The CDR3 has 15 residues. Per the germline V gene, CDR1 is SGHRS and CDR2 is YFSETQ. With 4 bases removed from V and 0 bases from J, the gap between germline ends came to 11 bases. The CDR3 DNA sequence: TGCGCCAGCAGCGTCGACGGGAGCTCCTACAATGAGCAGTTCTTC. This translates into CASSVDGSSYNEQFF.

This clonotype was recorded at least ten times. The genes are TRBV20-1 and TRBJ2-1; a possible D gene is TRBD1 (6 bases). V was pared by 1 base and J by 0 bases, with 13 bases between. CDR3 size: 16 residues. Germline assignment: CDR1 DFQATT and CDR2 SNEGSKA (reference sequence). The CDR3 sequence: CSARAPGHSSYNEQFF. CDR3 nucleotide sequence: TGCAGTGCTAGAGCTCCGGGACATAGCTCCTACAATGAGCAGTTCTTC.

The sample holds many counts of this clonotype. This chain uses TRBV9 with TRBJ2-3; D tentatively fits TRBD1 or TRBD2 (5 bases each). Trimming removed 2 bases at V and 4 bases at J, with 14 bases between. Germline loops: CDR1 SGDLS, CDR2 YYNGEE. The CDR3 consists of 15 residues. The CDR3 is CASSVGVARADTQYF. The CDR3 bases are TGTGCCAGCAGCGTGGGGGTAGCTAGGGCAGATACGCAGTATTTT.

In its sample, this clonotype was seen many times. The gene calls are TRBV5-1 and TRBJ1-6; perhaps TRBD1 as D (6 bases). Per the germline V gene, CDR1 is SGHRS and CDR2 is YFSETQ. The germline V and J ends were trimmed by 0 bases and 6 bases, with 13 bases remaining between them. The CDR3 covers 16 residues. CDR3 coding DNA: TGCGCCAGCAGCTTGGGGCCGGACAGCCCTAATTCACCCCTCCACTTT. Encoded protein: CASSLGPDSPNSPLHF.

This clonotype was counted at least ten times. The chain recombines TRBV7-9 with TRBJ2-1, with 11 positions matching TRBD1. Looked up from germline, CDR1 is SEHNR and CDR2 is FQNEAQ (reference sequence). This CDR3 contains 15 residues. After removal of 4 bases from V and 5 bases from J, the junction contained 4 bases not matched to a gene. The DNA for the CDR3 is TGTGCCAGCAGCTCTGGACAGGGGGCGCACAATGAGCAGTTCTTC. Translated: CASSSGQGAHNEQFF.

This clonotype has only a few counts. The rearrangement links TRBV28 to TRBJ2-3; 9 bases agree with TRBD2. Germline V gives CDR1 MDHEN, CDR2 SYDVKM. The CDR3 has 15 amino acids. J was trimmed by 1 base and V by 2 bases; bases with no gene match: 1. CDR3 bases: TGTGCCAGCAGTTTACGCGGGGGGGGCACAGATACGCAGTATTTT. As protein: CASSLRGGGTDTQYF.

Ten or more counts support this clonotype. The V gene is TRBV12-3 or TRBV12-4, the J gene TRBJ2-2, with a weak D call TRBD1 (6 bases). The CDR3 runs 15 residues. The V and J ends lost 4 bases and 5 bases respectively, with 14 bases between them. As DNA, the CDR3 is TGTGCCAGCAGTTACCAGGGGCCAGCAACCGGGGAGCTGTTTTTT. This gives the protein CASSYQGPATGELFF.

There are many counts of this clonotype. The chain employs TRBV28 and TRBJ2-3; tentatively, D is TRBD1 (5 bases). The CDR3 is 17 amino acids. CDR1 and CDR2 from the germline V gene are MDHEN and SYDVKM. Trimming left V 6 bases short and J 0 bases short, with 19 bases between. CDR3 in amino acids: CASSSPYRLTSTDTQYF. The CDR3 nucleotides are TGTGCCAGCAGCTCACCCTACAGGTTAACTAGCACAGATACGCAGTATTTT.

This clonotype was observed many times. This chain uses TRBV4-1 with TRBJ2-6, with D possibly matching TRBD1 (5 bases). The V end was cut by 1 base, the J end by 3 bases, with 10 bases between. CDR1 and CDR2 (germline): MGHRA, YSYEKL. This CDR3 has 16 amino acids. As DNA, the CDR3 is TGCGCCAGCAGCCAAGGGGGCGTCAGTGGGGCCAACGTCCTGACTTTC. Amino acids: CASSQGGVSGANVLTF.

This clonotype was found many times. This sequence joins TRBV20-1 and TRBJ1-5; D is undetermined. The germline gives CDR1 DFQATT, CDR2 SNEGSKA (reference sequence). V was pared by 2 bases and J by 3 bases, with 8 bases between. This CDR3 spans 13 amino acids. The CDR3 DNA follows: TGCAGTGCTAGATCCGGGATCAATCAGCCCCAGCATTTT. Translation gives CSARSGINQPQHF.

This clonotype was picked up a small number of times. This chain's CDR3 is CASSPQTPGGEAFF. Written as DNA, the CDR3 is TGTGCCAGCTCACCCCAAACACCGGGAGGCGAAGCTTTCTTT. The chain uses TRBV18 and TRBJ1-1; no definite D call. The V end lost 3 bases, the J end lost 8 bases, and 16 bases lay between the germline ends. The germline V gene encodes CDR1 KGHSH and CDR2 LQKENI. The CDR3 contains 14 residues.

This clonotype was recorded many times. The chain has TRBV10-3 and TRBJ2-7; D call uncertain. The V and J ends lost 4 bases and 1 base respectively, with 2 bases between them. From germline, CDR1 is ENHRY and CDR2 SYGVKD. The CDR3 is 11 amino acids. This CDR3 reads CAISGSYEQYF. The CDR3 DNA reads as TGTGCCATCAGTGGATCCTACGAGCAGTACTTC.

The CDR3, as DNA: TGTGCCAGCAGTTTGTTCGGCGGGGAGATCAATGAGCAGTTCTTC. Translation: CASSLFGGEINEQFF. V gene TRBV28 combines with J gene TRBJ2-1; possible D gene TRBD2, 6 bases. The CDR3 totals 15 residues. CDR1 is MDHEN and CDR2 is SYDVKM in the germline V gene. V gave up 3 bases and J gave up 6 bases, with 15 bases separating them.

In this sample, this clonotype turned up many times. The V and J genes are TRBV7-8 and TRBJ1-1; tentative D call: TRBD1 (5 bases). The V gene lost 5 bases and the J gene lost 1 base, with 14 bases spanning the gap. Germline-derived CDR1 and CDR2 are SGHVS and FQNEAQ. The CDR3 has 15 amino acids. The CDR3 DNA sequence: TGTGCCAGCAGCAATCCTGGGACGTCGAACACTGAAGCTTTCTTT. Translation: CASSNPGTSNTEAFF.

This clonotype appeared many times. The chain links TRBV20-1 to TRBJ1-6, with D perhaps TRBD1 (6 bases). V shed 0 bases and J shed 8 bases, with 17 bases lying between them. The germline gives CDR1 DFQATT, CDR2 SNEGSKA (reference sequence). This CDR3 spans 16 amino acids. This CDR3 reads CSARDVQNRADSPLHF. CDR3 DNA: TGCAGTGCTAGAGACGTTCAGAACAGGGCTGATTCACCCCTCCACTTT.

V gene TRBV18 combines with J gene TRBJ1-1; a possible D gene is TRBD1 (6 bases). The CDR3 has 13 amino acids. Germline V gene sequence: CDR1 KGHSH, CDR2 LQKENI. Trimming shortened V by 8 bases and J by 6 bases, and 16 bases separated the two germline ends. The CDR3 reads CASTGTPGAEAFF. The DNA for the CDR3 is TGTGCCAGCACCGGGACCCCAGGGGCTGAAGCTTTCTTT. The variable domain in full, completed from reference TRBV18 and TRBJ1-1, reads NAGVMQNPRHLVRRRGQEARLRCSPMKGHSHVYWYRQLPEEGLKFMVYLQKENIIDESGMPKERFSAEFPKEGPSILRIQQVVRGDSAAYFCASTGTPGAEAFFGQGTRLTVV.

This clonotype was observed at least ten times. For the CDR3, the DNA is TGTGCCAGCAGCTTAGGGGGGGCCTCGCTCAATGAGCAGTTCTTC. This translates into CASSLGGASLNEQFF. The chain links TRBV7-2 to TRBJ2-1; the D call may be TRBD1 or TRBD2 (6 bases each). The CDR3 has 15 amino acids. The V gene lost 1 base and the J gene lost 6 bases, with 13 bases spanning the gap. From germline, CDR1 is SGHTA and CDR2 FQGNSA.

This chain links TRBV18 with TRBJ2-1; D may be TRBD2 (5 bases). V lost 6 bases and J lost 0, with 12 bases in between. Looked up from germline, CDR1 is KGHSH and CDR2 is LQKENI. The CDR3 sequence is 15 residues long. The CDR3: CASSRTQSSYNEQFF. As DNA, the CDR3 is TGTGCCAGCTCCCGGACTCAAAGCTCCTACAATGAGCAGTTCTTC.

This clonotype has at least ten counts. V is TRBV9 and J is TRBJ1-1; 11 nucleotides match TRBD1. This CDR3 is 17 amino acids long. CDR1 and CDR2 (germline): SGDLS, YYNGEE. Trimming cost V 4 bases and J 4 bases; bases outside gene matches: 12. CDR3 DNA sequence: TGTGCCAGCAGCCCCCGTAGGGACAGGGGGTCTTTCACTGAAGCTTTCTTT. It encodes CASSPRRDRGSFTEAFF.

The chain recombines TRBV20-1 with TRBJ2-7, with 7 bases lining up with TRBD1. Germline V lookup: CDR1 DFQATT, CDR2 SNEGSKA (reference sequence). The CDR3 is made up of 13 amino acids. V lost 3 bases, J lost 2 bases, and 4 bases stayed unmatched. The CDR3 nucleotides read TGCAGTGCTAGGACAGGGATCGCCTACGAGCAGTACTTC. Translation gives CSARTGIAYEQYF.